These 26 T cell receptor beta chains share one sample of origin, sequenced in a study of tissue T cells after allogeneic stem cell transplantation (dated by TCRdb to 2021 to 2024). Libraries came from the immunoSEQ multiplex PCR assay. TCRdb took this table from immuneACCESS and kept in-frame rearrangements with V and J called. Such tables lack part of the clones; where checked against another copy, unresolved V genes explain under half of the gap, and the rest is unexplained. Recorded for this sample are some 47,000 clones; about three quarters of them occurred a single time. 0.5% to 0.65% of the sample is held by the ten biggest clonotypes. Material for sequencing was sorted cells pooled from one or two spleens. These receptors all come from a pool of C57BL/6 mice in good health.

A remark on this clone: Genes and germline come from the mouse. The read is 1 residue too short to cover the CDR3 end, so that end is filled in from the germline J gene. The chain couples TRBV4 to TRBJ1-6; 9 positions match TRBD1. TRBJ1-6 is annotated as an ORF whose role is uncertain. The V and J ends lost 5 bases and 2 bases, in that order; junction bases with no gene match: 4. Germline assignment: CDR1 LGHDT and CDR2 YNNKQL (reference sequence). This CDR3 is 16 amino acids long. CDR3 DNA (partial): TGTGCCAGCAGCCCACAGGGGGCTCCCTATAATTCGCCCCTCTAC. It specifies CASSPQGAPYNSPLY. The CDR3 reads in full as CASSPQGAPYNSPLYF.

Comments on this clone: Here the gene names and germline are mouse. The CDR3 goes on 1 residue after the read ends, and that part is filled in from the germline J gene. V gene TRBV4 combines with J gene TRBJ2-7, with D unresolved. Germline V gene data show CDR1 as LGHDT and CDR2 as YNNKQL (reference sequence). This CDR3 contains 14 residues. The V end was cut by 6 bases, the J end by 0 bases, with 12 bases between. The CDR3 loop reads CASRWTMSSYEQYF. The DNA read from the CDR3 is TGTGCCAGCAGGTGGACGATGAGCTCCTATGAACAGTAC.

This clone was recorded a few times. Genes and germline are mouse. The CDR3 sequence is CASSLGGGGNTLYF. The sequenced CDR3 bases are TGTGCCAGCAGCTTGGGGGGGGGCGGAAATACGCTCTAT. This chain connects TRBV3 to TRBJ1-3; possibly TRBD1 for D (6 bases). The read ends 1 residue before the CDR3 terminus; that terminus is restored from the germline J gene. CDR1 SNHLY and CDR2 FYNGKV come from the germline V gene (reference sequence). This CDR3 has 14 residues. The V and J ends lost 3 bases and 4 bases respectively, with 10 bases between them. Filled out from reference TRBV3 and TRBJ1-3, the complete variable domain reads GPKVLQIPSHQIIDMGQMVTLNCDPVSNHLYFYWYKQILGQQMEFLVNFYNGKVMEKSKLFKDQFSVERPDGSYFTLKIQPTALEDSAVYFCASSLGGGGNTLYFGEGSRLIVV.

About this clone itself: The genes and germline here are from mouse. The CDR3 extends 1 residue past the end of the read, so its final part is completed from the germline J gene. The chain combines TRBV13-1 with TRBJ2-2; possible D gene TRBD1, 5 bases. V lost 3 bases and J 2 bases, leaving 5 bases between the germline ends. The CDR3 consists of 13 residues. Germline CDR1 NSHNY, CDR2 SYGAGN. CDR3 DNA, as far as it was read: TGTGCCAGCAGTGGACAGAACACCGGGCAGCTCTAC. Translation: CASSGQNTGQLY. The complete CDR3 sequence is CASSGQNTGQLYF.

This clone appeared a few times. Gene names are mouse gene names. Sequencing ends 1 residue short of the CDR3 end; the germline J gene provides the rest. This chain joins TRBV15 and TRBJ2-7; the D is unclear. The CDR3 spans 13 residues. Germline V gene sequence: CDR1 SGHND, CDR2 FRSKSL. Trimming stripped 5 bases from V and 4 bases from J, with 12 bases between. The sequenced part of the CDR3 DNA is TGTGCCAGCAGTCTCGGACGGCCTTATGAACAGTAC. Translation gives CASSLGRPYEQY. The entire CDR3 protein reads CASSLGRPYEQYF. The variable domain in full, completed from reference TRBV15 and TRBJ2-7, reads DAGVTQTPRHEVAEKGQTIILKCEPVSGHNDLFWYRQTKIQGLELLSYFRSKSLMEDGGAFKDRFKAEMLNSSFSTLKIQPTEPKDSAVYLCASSLGRPYEQYFGPGTRLTVL.

To note about this clone: Gene names and germline match the mouse. With the read ending 1 residue before the CDR3 end, the germline J gene is used to fill in that end. V gene TRBV16 combines with J gene TRBJ1-1, with D tentatively TRBD1 (5 bases). Trimming shortened V by 5 bases and J by 3 bases, and 7 bases separated the two germline ends. The CDR3 loop spans 12 amino acids. CDR1 and CDR2 from the germline V gene are SGHSA and FRNQAP. CDR3 bases read: TGTGCAAGCAGCCTCAGGGACACAGAAGTCTTC. This gives the protein CASSLRDTEVF. The whole CDR3 protein is CASSLRDTEVFF.

About this clone: The genes and germline here are from mouse. Sequencing ends 1 residue short of the CDR3 end; the germline J gene provides the rest. The chain combines TRBV3 with TRBJ2-2; 10 bases are a match to TRBD2. Germline loops: CDR1 SNHLY, CDR2 FYNGKV (reference sequence). J was trimmed by 2 bases and V by 3 bases; bases with no gene match: 3. This CDR3 spans 16 amino acids. The CDR3 loop reads CASSFPDWGNTGQLYF. The CDR3 DNA, read in part, is TGTGCCAGCAGCTTTCCGGACTGGGGGAACACCGGGCAGCTCTAC.

Comments on this clone: All gene names here are mouse names. The sequence runs out 1 residue before the end of the CDR3; the remainder is reconstructed from the germline J gene. The chain uses TRBV13-1 and TRBJ1-4; D gene ambiguous. V shed 0 bases and J shed 3 bases, with 6 bases lying between them. CDR3 length equals 14 residues. Germline CDR1 NSHNY, CDR2 SYGAGN. Partial CDR3 DNA: TGTGCCAGCAGTGATGGGGGTCCCAACGAAAGATTATTT. Protein sequence: CASSDGGPNERLF. The complete CDR3 reads CASSDGGPNERLFF.

The sample holds a few counts of this clone. Gene names refer to mouse genes. The sequenced fragment ends 1 residue before the CDR3 boundary, so the rest is inferred from the germline J gene. The rearrangement links TRBV13-3 to TRBJ2-7; no clear D gene. Germline CDR1 is NNHDY and CDR2 is SYVADS. The CDR3 consists of 14 residues. Between the trimmed V and J ends, which lost 0 bases and 0 bases, there was a span of 7 bases. CDR3 sequence reads: CASSDAAISYEQYF. The sequenced part of the CDR3 DNA is TGTGCCAGCAGTGATGCGGCTATCTCCTATGAACAGTAC.

Comments on this clone: Gene names follow the mouse nomenclature. The CDR3 end lies 1 residue beyond the end of the read and is filled in from the germline J gene. The chain recombines TRBV24 with TRBJ2-1; 11 nucleotides line up with TRBD2. V shed 5 bases and J 6 bases; nucleotides not matched to a gene: 3. The germline V gene has CDR1 KGHTA and CDR2 FRNEEI. The CDR3 covers 14 residues. Incomplete CDR3 DNA: TGTGCCAGCAGTACTGGGGGGGCGGTTGCTGAGCAGTTC. Protein sequence: CASSTGGAVAEQF. The whole CDR3 is CASSTGGAVAEQFF.

Note on this clone: These gene names are mouse names. The CDR3 is cut off 1 residue early in the read; its end comes from the germline J gene. V gene TRBV19 combines with J gene TRBJ1-1; 7 positions match TRBD1. Germline CDR1 and CDR2: FNHDT and SITEND (reference sequence). J gave up 1 base and V 4 bases, and 4 bases lay outside the gene matches. This CDR3 has 14 residues. CDR3 in amino acids: CASSLGTENTEVFF. Partial CDR3 DNA: TGTGCCAGCAGTCTCGGGACAGAAAACACAGAAGTCTTC.

This clone was seen a few times. The genes and germline here are from mouse. The CDR3 DNA, read in part, is TGTGCTAGCAGTAGAGATGTGGGTTATGAACAGTAC. It is translated as CASSRDVGYEQY. The complete CDR3 sequence is CASSRDVGYEQYF. The genes are TRBV17 and TRBJ2-7, with no clear D. Read coverage stops 1 residue before the CDR3 terminus; the germline J gene supplies the remainder. CDR3 length: 13 residues. Germline values: CDR1 MNHDT, CDR2 YYDKIL. Trimming removed 0 bases from V and 4 bases from J, with 7 bases in between.

As for this clone: Gene labels here are mouse ones. The CDR3 goes on 1 residue after the read ends, and that part is filled in from the germline J gene. The V call is TRBV20, the J call TRBJ2-3; 7 positions match TRBD2. The germline V gene has CDR1 GFQATS and CDR2 STVNSAI. The CDR3 extends over 14 amino acids. J was trimmed by 3 bases and V by 0 bases; bases with no gene match: 3. The DNA read from the CDR3 is TGTGGTGCTAGGGATCGGGGGGGGGCAGAAACGCTGTAT. Its protein is CGARDRGGAETLY. The complete CDR3 protein is CGARDRGGAETLYF.

Regarding this clone: Genes and germline are mouse. The DNA read from the CDR3 is TGTGCCTGGAGTCCCGGGGACAACCAGGCTCCGCTT. Translation: CAWSPGDNQAPL. The entire CDR3 is CAWSPGDNQAPLF. The rearrangement uses TRBV31 and TRBJ1-5; D remains ambiguous. Sequencing ends 1 residue short of the CDR3 end; the germline J gene provides the rest. The germline V gene has CDR1 GKSSPN and CDR2 SITVG. CDR3 length: 13 residues. The germline V and J ends were trimmed by 1 base and 2 bases, with 6 bases remaining between them.

This clone has a handful of counts. Here the gene names and germline are mouse. Coverage ceases 1 residue before the CDR3 finishes, and the germline J gene fills in the end. The rearrangement uses TRBV13-1 and TRBJ2-1; 11 bases map to TRBD2. Trimming took 5 bases from V and 9 from J; bases not matched to a gene: 4. The CDR3 has 13 amino acids. The V gene's germline CDR1 is NSHNY and CDR2 SYGAGN. The CDR3 loop reads CASRYWGGDEQFF. Incomplete CDR3 DNA: TGTGCCAGCAGGTACTGGGGGGGCGATGAGCAGTTC.

With regard to this clone: Mouse names are used for the genes. The CDR3 end is not reached by the read, which stops 1 residue before it; the germline J gene fills it in. J is TRBJ2-4 and V is TRBV17; tentatively, D is TRBD1 (6 bases). The CDR3 contains 17 residues. With 3 bases removed from V and 0 bases from J, the gap between germline ends came to 16 bases. CDR1 and CDR2 (germline): MNHDT, YYDKIL. CDR3 loop: CASSRGRGGHSQNTLYF. Partial CDR3 DNA: TGTGCTAGCAGTAGGGGCAGGGGAGGGCATAGTCAAAACACCTTGTAC.

Comments on this clone: Genes here carry mouse names. The CDR3 extends 1 residue past the end of the read, so its final part is completed from the germline J gene. The chain links TRBV13-2 to TRBJ2-1; 10 nucleotides align to TRBD2. The CDR3 is 17 amino acids. The trim removed 4 bases at V and 2 bases at J, leaving 9 bases unmatched. CDR1 and CDR2 from the germline V gene are NNHNN and SYGAGS (reference sequence). CDR3 in amino acids: CASGSPELGGYYAEQFF. Incomplete CDR3 DNA: TGTGCCAGCGGTTCCCCCGAACTGGGGGGGTACTATGCTGAGCAGTTC.

With regard to this clone: Gene names are mouse gene names. The read halts 1 residue ahead of the CDR3 end, with the missing end drawn from the germline J gene. This chain links TRBV16 with TRBJ1-1, with a weak D call TRBD1 (5 bases). Per the germline V gene, CDR1 is SGHSA and CDR2 is FRNQAP. The CDR3 is 13 amino acids. V was clipped by 1 base and J by 4 bases, with 7 bases between them. This CDR3 is CASSLAGTTEVFF. The CDR3 DNA, read in part, is TGTGCAAGCAGCTTAGCGGGGACCACAGAAGTCTTC. The full variable domain, its missing parts supplied by reference TRBV16 and TRBJ1-1, is NAGVIQTPRHKVTGKGQEATLWCEPISGHSAVFWYRQTIVQGLEFLTYFRNQAPIDDSGMPKERFSAQMPNQSHSTLKIQSTQPQDSAVYLCASSLAGTTEVFFGKGTRLTVV.

Concerning this clone: Gene and germline names: mouse. The read halts 1 residue ahead of the CDR3 end, with the missing end drawn from the germline J gene. The chain links TRBV3 to TRBJ2-5; D tentatively reads TRBD1 or TRBD2 (5 bases each). The CDR3 loop spans 14 amino acids. Trimming removed 5 bases at V and 0 bases at J, with 9 bases between. Germline-derived CDR1 and CDR2 are SNHLY and FYNGKV (reference sequence). This chain's CDR3 is CASSRDLNQDTQYF. CDR3 bases read: TGTGCCAGCAGCCGGGACCTTAACCAAGACACCCAGTAC.

Comment on this clone: Gene names denote mouse genes. This chain's CDR3 is CASGGTGNSGNTLYF. The sequenced part of the CDR3 DNA is TGTGCCAGCGGGGGGACAGGGAATTCTGGAAATACGCTCTAT. The chain recombines TRBV13-2 with TRBJ1-3, with TRBD1 identical over 9 bases. The read gets to within 1 residue of the CDR3 end, and the germline J gene fills in the rest. The germline CDR1 and CDR2 sequences are NNHNN and SYGAGS (reference sequence). The CDR3 totals 15 residues. With V trimmed by 5 bases and J by 0 bases, 3 bases remained unmatched.

Comment on this clone: Mouse names are used for the genes. Read coverage stops 1 residue before the CDR3 terminus; the germline J gene supplies the remainder. The chain has TRBV4 and TRBJ2-2, with 9 bases aligning to TRBD2. This CDR3 is built from 15 residues. CDR1 is LGHDT and CDR2 is YNNKQL in the germline V gene (reference sequence). V shed 3 bases, J shed 5 bases, and the junction held 4 bases outside the gene matches. This CDR3 reads CASSYGGARTGQLYF. The covered CDR3 bases are TGTGCCAGCAGCTATGGGGGGGCGCGGACCGGGCAGCTCTAC.

As to this clone: Genes and germline are mouse. The CDR3 end falls 1 residue outside the read, so it is completed with the germline J gene. This sequence joins TRBV13-3 and TRBJ1-1; 7 bases agree with TRBD1. CDR1 NNHDY and CDR2 SYVADS come from the germline V gene. The CDR3 runs 14 residues. V lost 1 base, J lost 4 bases, and 4 bases stayed unmatched. The CDR3 bases that were read are TGTGCCAGCAGTGATACAGGGGAAGGCACAGAAGTCTTC. Translated, it gives CASSDTGEGTEVF. Given in full, the CDR3 is CASSDTGEGTEVFF.

A word on this clone: Genes here carry mouse names. The part of the CDR3 DNA that was read is TGTGCCAGCGGGGGAGGAGGGGGGTCCGACTACACC. Its translation: CASGGGGGSDYT. From start to end, the CDR3 is CASGGGGGSDYTF. The genes are TRBV13-2 and TRBJ1-2; TRBD1 is a possible D gene (6 bases). The read ends 1 residue early relative to the CDR3; the germline J gene fills the gap. The CDR3 spans 13 residues. V was cut by 5 bases and J by 5 bases, with 13 bases left in between. CDR1 is NNHNN and CDR2 is SYGAGS in the germline V gene (reference sequence).

There are a few counts of this clone. Mouse names are used for the genes. The sequenced fragment ends 1 residue before the CDR3 boundary, so the rest is inferred from the germline J gene. The V gene is TRBV26, the J gene TRBJ2-1, with 7 bases fitting TRBD2. Germline lookup yields CDR1 KGHPV and CDR2 FQNQEV (reference sequence). Trimming at V came to 1 base and at J to 6 bases, leaving 3 bases not matched to a gene. The CDR3 is 14 amino acids. The DNA read from the CDR3 is TGTGCCAGCAGTCTGTGGACTGGAGGTGCTGAGCAGTTC. This encodes CASSLWTGGAEQF. The full CDR3 protein reads CASSLWTGGAEQFF.

Of note for this clone: Here the gene names and germline are mouse. The read ends 1 residue early relative to the CDR3; the germline J gene fills the gap. The chain recombines TRBV3 with TRBJ2-2; 10 bases align to TRBD2. Losses at the gene ends were 5 bases for V and 4 bases for J; bases not matched to a gene: 7. Germline CDR1 SNHLY, CDR2 FYNGKV (reference sequence). The CDR3 sequence is 16 residues long. The CDR3: CASSATGGGLTGQLYF. Incomplete CDR3 DNA: TGTGCCAGCAGCGCTACTGGGGGGGGCCTCACCGGGCAGCTCTAC.

The count of this clone is one. Mouse gene names and germline throughout. The read terminates 1 residue ahead of where the CDR3 ends, so the germline J gene completes it. The chain recombines TRBV5 with TRBJ2-3; 8 bases are shared with TRBD2. Germline V gene lookup returns CDR1 LGHNA and CDR2 YNLKQL (reference sequence). J gave up 1 base and V 0 bases, and 6 bases lay outside the gene matches. The CDR3 totals 17 residues. The CDR3 spells CASSQDVGGRGAETLYF. The part of the CDR3 DNA that was read is TGTGCCAGCAGCCAAGATGTGGGGGGGAGAGGTGCAGAAACGCTGTAT.